The clone carrying this T cell receptor beta chain was observed once. This entry comes from a study of radiation and T cells in renal cell carcinoma. Assay: immunoSEQ multiplex PCR; the TCRdb copy retains only in-frame clones and omits some. The table has approximately 150,000 clones, 83% seen once. As for time point: baseline pretreatment blood. The sample's treatment: 15 Gy SBRT to primary tumor, nephrectomy 4 weeks later. With 9 bases clipped from V and 3 bases from J, the junction kept 16 bases outside the gene matches. Germline V gene sequence: CDR1 LNHDA, CDR2 SQIVND (reference sequence). This CDR3 has 17 amino acids.

Sequences were derived from blood, sampled from a patient whose treatment included radiotherapy and nephrectomy. The TCR was taken from a woman aged 50 to 65 with renal cell carcinoma. J is TRBJ1-1 and V is TRBV19; TRBD1 matches 10 bases. The DNA of the CDR3 is TGTGCCAGCCGAAGACAGGGGGCATTCTTTACGGACACTGAAGCTTTCTTT. It encodes CASRRQGAFFTDTEAFF.